The 32 T cell receptor beta chains below were found in one sample sequenced in a study of blood T cell repertoires in COVID-19. Profiled with immunoSEQ multiplex PCR; TCRdb holds only in-frame clones, not every one. This table holds almost 30,000 clones, nearly 90% found once. Sequencing was carried out using peripheral blood. The receptors were gathered from a human donor in a cohort sampled during active COVID-19.

J is TRBJ2-5 and V is TRBV3-1 (or the pseudogene TRBV3-2); TRBD2 agrees at 10 bases. The CDR3 contains 16 residues. The junction had 3 bases not matched to a gene; V was cut back by 1 base and J by 1 base. Germline CDR1 is LGHDT and CDR2 is YNNKEL (reference sequence). The CDR3 spells CASSQGVAGGQETQYF. The CDR3 DNA reads as TGTGCCAGCAGCCAAGGGGTAGCGGGGGGCCAAGAGACCCAGTACTTC.

This chain links TRBV5-6 with TRBJ2-5; tentatively, D is TRBD1 (5 bases). This CDR3 contains 16 residues. V was trimmed by 2 bases and J by 7 bases, leaving 21 bases between them. Germline CDR1 and CDR2: SGHDT and YYEEEE. The DNA of the CDR3 is TGTGCCAGCAGCTTCGATTCTGTTCGACAGCGTGGGACCCAGTACTTC. It translates to CASSFDSVRQRGTQYF.

The rearrangement links TRBV6-2 or TRBV6-3 to TRBJ1-5; maybe TRBD1 (5 bases). Germline CDR1 reads MNHEY; CDR2 reads SVGEGT. Trimming took 2 bases from V and 3 from J, leaving 11 bases between them. This CDR3 contains 15 residues. This CDR3 is CASSYVRGDNQPQHF. CDR3 sequence (DNA): TGTGCCAGCAGTTACGTCCGGGGGGACAATCAGCCCCAGCATTTT.

The chain uses TRBV6-5 and TRBJ1-2; 7 bases fit TRBD1. J gave up 0 bases and V 2 bases, and 6 bases lay outside the gene matches. There are 16 residues in the CDR3. Germline lookup yields CDR1 MNHEY and CDR2 SVGAGI. The CDR3 reads CASSYRTGRTNYGYTF. CDR3 bases: TGTGCCAGCAGTTACAGGACAGGCCGTACTAACTATGGCTACACCTTC.

The chain employs TRBV5-6 and TRBJ2-2; D is ambiguous. Trimming left V 1 base short and J 11 bases short, with 12 bases between. The CDR3 loop spans 13 amino acids. Per germline, CDR1 SGHDT and CDR2 YYEEEE. The CDR3 reads CASSLTAGRELFF. For the CDR3, the DNA is TGTGCCAGCAGCTTGACGGCAGGCCGAGAGCTGTTTTTT. Looking up the rest from reference TRBV5-6 and TRBJ2-2 gives the full variable domain: DAGVTQSPTHLIKTRGQQVTLRCSPKSGHDTVSWYQQALGQGPQFIFQYYEEEERQRGNFPDRFSGHQFPNYSSELNVNALLLGDSALYLCASSLTAGRELFFGEGSRLTVL.

V gene TRBV28 combines with J gene TRBJ1-2, with D hard to call. This CDR3 is 16 amino acids long. Germline loops: CDR1 MDHEN, CDR2 SYDVKM. Trimming removed 7 bases at V and 0 bases at J, with 18 bases between. CDR3 protein: CASNRGDSFPNYGYTF. Written as DNA, the CDR3 is TGTGCCAGCAACCGCGGGGATTCCTTTCCTAACTATGGCTACACCTTC.

This chain uses TRBV18 with TRBJ2-2; D remains ambiguous. Trimming took 5 bases from V and 6 from J, leaving 10 bases between them. CDR3 size: 13 residues. CDR1 KGHSH and CDR2 LQKENI come from the germline V gene. This CDR3 reads CASSADQSGELFF. CDR3 nucleotide sequence: TGTGCCAGCTCAGCCGATCAGTCCGGGGAGCTGTTTTTT.

The rearrangement uses TRBV9 and TRBJ2-1; TRBD2 aligns across 7 bases. Germline trimming cut 6 bases from V and 5 bases from J; bases unmatched to any gene: 8. The CDR3 spans 14 residues. Germline CDR1 SGDLS, CDR2 YYNGEE. CDR3 DNA: TGTGCCAGCACCCTGGGGGGGGGAAACAATGAGCAGTTCTTC. Residues: CASTLGGGNNEQFF.

This clone was counted only a few times. V is TRBV13 and J is TRBJ1-2; 7 nucleotides agree with TRBD1. The V gene's germline CDR1 is PRHDT and CDR2 FYEKMQ (reference sequence). The CDR3 contains 13 residues. V was pared by 3 bases and J by 10 bases, with 8 bases of the junction left unmatched. The CDR3 DNA is TGTGCCAGCAGCTTTGGACAGGTCAACTCCTACACCTTC. Amino acid sequence: CASSFGQVNSYTF.

The gene calls are TRBV6-1 and TRBJ1-1; D unresolved. The CDR3 loop spans 16 amino acids. The germline CDR1 and CDR2 sequences are MNHNS and SASEGT. Trimming left V 2 bases short and J 7 bases short, with 20 bases between. This chain's CDR3 is CASSELERISNGEAFF. Here the CDR3 DNA reads TGTGCCAGCAGTGAATTGGAGCGAATCTCGAACGGTGAAGCTTTCTTT.

This CDR3 is CASSPNSYEQYF. CDR3 DNA sequence: TGTGCCAGCAGCCCGAACAGCTACGAGCAGTACTTC. The chain employs TRBV9 and TRBJ2-7; D call uncertain. CDR1 is SGDLS and CDR2 is YYNGEE in the germline V gene. With 4 bases removed from V and 3 bases from J, the gap between germline ends came to 8 bases. The CDR3 has 12 residues.

The CDR3 sequence is CASSLEAGGPTGELFF. The CDR3 DNA follows: TGCGCCAGCAGCTTGGAGGCGGGGGGGCCGACCGGGGAGCTGTTTTTT. V gene TRBV5-1 combines with J gene TRBJ2-2; 9 bases line up with TRBD2. Unmatched junction bases numbered 5, after V lost 0 bases and J lost 5 bases. The CDR3 is 16 amino acids. Germline assignment: CDR1 SGHRS and CDR2 YFSETQ.

The chain couples TRBV29-1 to TRBJ1-2; tentative D call: TRBD1 (6 bases). Trimming removed 4 bases at V and 2 bases at J, with 11 bases between. Per the germline V gene, CDR1 is SQVTM and CDR2 is ANQGSEA. The CDR3 loop spans 13 amino acids. The CDR3 sequence: CSVARDTNYGYTF. CDR3 DNA: TGCAGCGTTGCCCGGGACACCAACTATGGCTACACCTTC.

The chain is built from TRBV4-2 and TRBJ2-5; 11 nucleotides align to TRBD2. The CDR3 is made up of 16 amino acids. Germline V gives CDR1 LGHNA, CDR2 YNFKEQ. Unmatched junction bases numbered 2, after V lost 0 bases and J lost 2 bases. The CDR3, as DNA: TGTGCCAGCAGCCAAGATATAGCGGGGGGGCAAGAGACCCAGTACTTC. It yields the protein CASSQDIAGGQETQYF.

The chain's CDR3 is CASRLGLNTEAFF. In DNA form, the CDR3 reads TGTGCCAGCAGACTGGGGCTAAACACTGAAGCTTTCTTT. J is TRBJ1-1 and V is TRBV27; the D gene is possibly TRBD1 (5 bases). V dropped 6 bases and J dropped 2 bases, with 10 bases sitting between them. Germline V gene data show CDR1 as MNHEY and CDR2 as SMNVEV (reference sequence). This CDR3 has 13 amino acids.

This chain links TRBV5-4 with TRBJ2-5; D might be TRBD2 (6 bases). V was trimmed by 0 bases and J by 3 bases, leaving 12 bases between them. Germline assignment: CDR1 SGHNT and CDR2 YYREEE (reference sequence). This CDR3 spans 15 amino acids. CDR3 nucleotides: TGTGCCAGCAGCTTGGGATGGGCGGGGAAAGAGACCCAGTACTTC. This translates into CASSLGWAGKETQYF.

The V call is TRBV18, the J call TRBJ1-2, with D perhaps matching TRBD1 (6 bases). This CDR3 is 15 amino acids long. The V and J ends lost 3 bases and 3 bases respectively, with 14 bases between them. Germline V CDR1 and CDR2: KGHSH, LQKENI. CDR3 sequence (DNA): TGTGCCAGCTCACCTCGGGGCAGGGGTGACTATGGCTACACCTTC. It codes for CASSPRGRGDYGYTF.

The V gene is TRBV5-1, the J gene TRBJ2-1, with TRBD2 identical over 13 bases. The V segment lost 2 bases and the J segment 4 bases; nucleotides outside the gene matches: 9. CDR1 and CDR2 from the germline V gene are SGHRS and YFSETQ. The CDR3 sequence is 18 residues long. The CDR3 coding sequence is TGCGCCAGCAGCTTAGCCGGACTAGCGGGGGCCATTTACAATGAGCAGTTCTTC. Translating gives CASSLAGLAGAIYNEQFF.

This clone was counted between two and nine times. The CDR3 spells CASSQVAGVDEQYF. The CDR3 DNA sequence: TGCGCCAGCAGCCAAGTAGCGGGGGTAGACGAGCAGTACTTC. The J gene is TRBJ2-7, the V gene TRBV4-1; 9 nucleotides line up with TRBD2. V gave up 1 base and J gave up 5 bases; unmatched junction bases: 3. The CDR3 consists of 14 residues. Germline CDR1 MGHRA, CDR2 YSYEKL.

The chain employs TRBV7-9 and TRBJ2-5, with unresolved D. This CDR3 contains 11 residues. Per germline, CDR1 SEHNR and CDR2 FQNEAQ (reference sequence). V lost 4 bases, J lost 4 bases, and 4 bases lay in between. The CDR3 sequence: CASSSGETQYF. Written as DNA, the CDR3 is TGTGCCAGCAGCTCAGGAGAGACCCAGTACTTC.

The chain recombines TRBV9 with TRBJ1-2; TRBD1 is a possible D gene (5 bases). V dropped 1 base and J dropped 8 bases, with 15 bases sitting between them. CDR3 size: 14 residues. Germline V lookup: CDR1 SGDLS, CDR2 YYNGEE. The CDR3 sequence: CASSVLGGSGGYTF. In nucleotides, the CDR3 is TGTGCCAGCAGCGTATTGGGGGGTAGCGGGGGCTACACCTTC.

The chain carries TRBV19 and TRBJ2-1; 9 bases match TRBD1. CDR3 length: 14 residues. The germline V gene encodes CDR1 LNHDA and CDR2 SQIVND (reference sequence). V lost 3 bases to trimming and J lost 9 bases; unmatched junction nucleotides: 6. The CDR3 coding sequence is TGTGCCAGTAGTATCGACAGGGGGTATGGTGAGCAGTTCTTC. Amino acids: CASSIDRGYGEQFF.

This clone occurred once. This chain uses TRBV6-2 or TRBV6-3 with TRBJ2-1; weak D call: TRBD2 (6 bases). The CDR3 sequence is 13 residues long. The germline CDR1 and CDR2 sequences are MNHEY and SVGEGT. V was pared by 6 bases and J by 4 bases, with 10 bases between. For the CDR3, the DNA is TGTGCCAGCAGCCAGGGACTTTACAATGAGCAGTTCTTC. It yields the protein CASSQGLYNEQFF.

The rearrangement links TRBV2 to TRBJ2-7; tentatively, D is TRBD2 (6 bases). Trimming pared 4 bases from V and 0 bases from J, leaving 16 bases between. CDR3 length: 16 amino acids. Germline CDR1 is SNHLY and CDR2 is FYNNEI. The CDR3, as DNA: TGTGCCAGCAGTGTATCCCATAGCGGTTCCTCCTACGAGCAGTACTTC. Residues: CASSVSHSGSSYEQYF.

The chain employs TRBV12-1 and TRBJ1-5; whether TRBD1, the table's D call, matches the DNA was not checked. TRBV12-1 is a recognized pseudogene. The CDR3 extends over 14 amino acids. The CDR3 loop reads CASIGGQRNQPQHF. In DNA, the CDR3 is TGTGCCAGCATAGGTGGGCAGCGCAATCAGCCCCAGCATTTT.

The chain employs TRBV7-2 and TRBJ2-7; D possibly corresponds to TRBD2 (6 bases). The CDR3 loop spans 13 amino acids. The germline V gene encodes CDR1 SGHTA and CDR2 FQGNSA. Trimming stripped 8 bases from V and 5 bases from J, with 16 bases between. The CDR3 bases are TGTGCCAGCGGCCCCCCGGGGGACCACGAGCAGTACTTC. It codes for CASGPPGDHEQYF.

The table lists this clone with a few counts. V is TRBV6-6 and J is TRBJ2-7; the match to TRBD2 covers 9 bases. CDR3 size: 13 residues. Trimming removed 8 bases from V and 6 bases from J; junction bases left unmatched: 8. The germline gives CDR1 MNHNY, CDR2 SVGAGI (reference sequence). CDR3 nucleotides: TGTGCCAGCCTGGGGGGACTAGCCTCCGAGCAGTACTTC. Protein product: CASLGGLASEQYF.

The rearrangement uses TRBV4-1 and TRBJ2-1; 8 nucleotides match TRBD2. Germline trimming cut 6 bases from V and 11 bases from J; bases unmatched to any gene: 12. The CDR3 loop spans 14 amino acids. The germline gives CDR1 MGHRA, CDR2 YSYEKL. CDR3 region: CASRPSVGGGKQFF. The DNA for the CDR3 is TGCGCCAGCAGGCCTTCCGTCGGCGGGGGGAAGCAGTTCTTC.

The gene calls are TRBV4-3 and TRBJ2-7; no firm D call. Per the germline V gene, CDR1 is LGHNA and CDR2 is YSLEER. V was cut by 0 bases and J by 0 bases, with 6 bases left in between. The CDR3 is 14 residues long. CDR3 DNA: TGCGCCAGCAGCCAAGATCCTAGCTCCTACGAGCAGTACTTC. It codes for CASSQDPSSYEQYF.

V is TRBV9 and J is TRBJ1-4, with 8 bases that match TRBD1. Germline-derived CDR1 and CDR2 are SGDLS and YYNGEE. The CDR3 totals 15 residues. With 4 bases clipped from V and 3 bases from J, the junction kept 5 bases outside the gene matches. The CDR3 is CASSTRTGSNEKLFF. In DNA form, the CDR3 reads TGTGCCAGCAGCACCCGGACAGGGTCTAATGAAAAACTGTTTTTT.

V gene TRBV6-5 combines with J gene TRBJ1-3; TRBD1 is a possible D gene (5 bases). In germline, CDR1 is MNHEY, CDR2 SVGAGI. The CDR3 has 16 residues. The germline V and J ends were trimmed by 3 bases and 1 base, with 13 bases remaining between them. The CDR3 here is CASSYGNRGSGNTIYF. CDR3 in DNA: TGTGCCAGCAGTTATGGAAACCGGGGGTCTGGAAACACCATATATTTT.

This clone was detected a few times. The J gene is TRBJ2-7, the V gene TRBV24-1; D is uncertain. The V and J ends lost 9 bases and 1 base respectively, with 12 bases between them. Germline loops: CDR1 KGHDR, CDR2 SFDVKD. CDR3 length: 13 residues. The CDR3 DNA is TGTGCCACCCCTCGTGGCTCTTCCTACGAGCAGTACTTC. Translating gives CATPRGSSYEQYF.